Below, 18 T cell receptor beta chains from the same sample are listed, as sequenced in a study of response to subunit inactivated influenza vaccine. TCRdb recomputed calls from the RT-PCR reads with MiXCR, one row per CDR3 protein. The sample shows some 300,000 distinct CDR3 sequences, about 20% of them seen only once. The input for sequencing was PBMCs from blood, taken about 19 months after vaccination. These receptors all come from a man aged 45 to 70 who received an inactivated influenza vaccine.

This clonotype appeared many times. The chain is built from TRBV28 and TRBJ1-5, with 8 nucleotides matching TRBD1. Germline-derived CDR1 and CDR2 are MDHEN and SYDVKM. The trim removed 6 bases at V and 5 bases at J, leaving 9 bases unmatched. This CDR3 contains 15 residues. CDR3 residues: CASSSPTGGDQPQHF. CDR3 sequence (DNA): TGTGCCAGCAGCTCCCCTACAGGGGGTGATCAGCCCCAGCATTTT. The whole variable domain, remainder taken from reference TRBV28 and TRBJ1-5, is DVKVTQSSRYLVKRTGEKVFLECVQDMDHENMFWYRQDPGLGLRLIYFSYDVKMKEKGDIPEGYSVSREKKERFSLILESASTNQTSMYLCASSSPTGGDQPQHFGDGTRLSIL.

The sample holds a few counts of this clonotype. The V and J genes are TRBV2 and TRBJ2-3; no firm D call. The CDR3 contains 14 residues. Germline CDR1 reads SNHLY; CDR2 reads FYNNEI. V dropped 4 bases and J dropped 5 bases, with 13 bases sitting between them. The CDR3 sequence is CASSGNGRRDTQYF. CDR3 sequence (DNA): TGTGCCAGCAGTGGAAACGGACGGCGAGATACGCAGTATTTT. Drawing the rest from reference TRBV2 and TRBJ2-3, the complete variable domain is EPEVTQTPSHQVTQMGQEVILRCVPISNHLYFYWYRQILGQKVEFLVSFYNNEISEKSEIFDDQFSVERPDGSNFTLKIRSTKLEDSAMYFCASSGNGRRDTQYFGPGTRLTVL.

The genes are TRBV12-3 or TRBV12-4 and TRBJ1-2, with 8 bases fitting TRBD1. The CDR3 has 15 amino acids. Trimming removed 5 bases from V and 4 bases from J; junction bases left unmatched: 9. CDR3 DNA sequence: TGTGCCAGCAGTCCAATCAGGGGGCACGTCTATGGCTACACCTTC. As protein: CASSPIRGHVYGYTF.

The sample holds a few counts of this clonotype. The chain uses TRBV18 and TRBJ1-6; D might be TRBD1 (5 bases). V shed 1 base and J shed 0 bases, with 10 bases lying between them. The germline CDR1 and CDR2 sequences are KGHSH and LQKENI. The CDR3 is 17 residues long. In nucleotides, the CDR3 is TGTGCCAGCTCACCACGGCAGGGATTCTCCTATAATTCACCCCTCCACTTT. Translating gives CASSPRQGFSYNSPLHF.

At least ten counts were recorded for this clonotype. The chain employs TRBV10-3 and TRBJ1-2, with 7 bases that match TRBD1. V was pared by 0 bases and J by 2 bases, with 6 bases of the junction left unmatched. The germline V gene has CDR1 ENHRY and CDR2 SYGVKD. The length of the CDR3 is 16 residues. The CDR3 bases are TGTGCCATCAGTGAGTCGGAGGGGGCCTTCAACTATGGCTACACCTTC. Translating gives CAISESEGAFNYGYTF.

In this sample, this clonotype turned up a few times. CDR3 in DNA: TGCAGTGCTCCCGGTGAGGGGCGTTACTACAATGAGCAGTTCTTC. Translation gives CSAPGEGRYYNEQFF. The V and J genes are TRBV20-1 and TRBJ2-1; tentatively, D is TRBD1 or TRBD2 (5 bases each). The CDR3 is 15 residues long. V was trimmed by 5 bases and J by 3 bases, leaving 17 bases between them. CDR1 DFQATT and CDR2 SNEGSKA come from the germline V gene (reference sequence).

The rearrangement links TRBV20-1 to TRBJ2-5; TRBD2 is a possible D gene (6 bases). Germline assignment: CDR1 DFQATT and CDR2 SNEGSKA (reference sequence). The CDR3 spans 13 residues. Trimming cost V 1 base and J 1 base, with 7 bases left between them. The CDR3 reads CSARGGAQETQYF. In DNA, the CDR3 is TGCAGTGCTAGAGGCGGGGCCCAAGAGACCCAGTACTTC.

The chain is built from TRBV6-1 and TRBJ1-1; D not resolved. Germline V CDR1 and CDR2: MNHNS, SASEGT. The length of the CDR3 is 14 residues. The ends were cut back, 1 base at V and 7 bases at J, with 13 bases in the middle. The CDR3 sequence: CASSEVKAAGEAFF. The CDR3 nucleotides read TGTGCCAGCAGTGAAGTGAAGGCAGCTGGTGAAGCTTTCTTT.

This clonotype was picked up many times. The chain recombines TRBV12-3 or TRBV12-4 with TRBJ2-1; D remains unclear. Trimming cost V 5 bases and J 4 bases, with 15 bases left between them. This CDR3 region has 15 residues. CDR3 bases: TGTGCCAGCAGTCCGCAGGACGGCCTATACAATGAGCAGTTCTTC. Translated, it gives CASSPQDGLYNEQFF.

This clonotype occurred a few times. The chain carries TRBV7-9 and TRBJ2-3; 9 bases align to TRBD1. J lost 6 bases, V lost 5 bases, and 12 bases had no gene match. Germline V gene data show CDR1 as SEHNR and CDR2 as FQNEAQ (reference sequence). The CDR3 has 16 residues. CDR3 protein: CASSGERTGVWDTQYF. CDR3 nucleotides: TGTGCCAGCAGCGGGGAACGGACAGGGGTTTGGGATACGCAGTATTTT.

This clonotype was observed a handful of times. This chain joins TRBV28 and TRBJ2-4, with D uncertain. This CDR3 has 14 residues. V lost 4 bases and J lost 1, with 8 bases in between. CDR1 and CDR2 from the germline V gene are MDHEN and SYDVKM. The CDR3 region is CASSYRNAKNIQYF. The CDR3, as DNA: TGTGCCAGCAGTTACCGGAATGCCAAAAACATTCAGTACTTC.

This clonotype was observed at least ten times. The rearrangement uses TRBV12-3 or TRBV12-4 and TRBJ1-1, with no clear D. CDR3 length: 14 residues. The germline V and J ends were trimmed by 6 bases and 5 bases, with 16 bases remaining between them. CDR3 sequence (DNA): TGTGCCAGCAGCTTAACGCGGGAGGGAACTGAAGCTTTCTTT. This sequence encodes CASSLTREGTEAFF.

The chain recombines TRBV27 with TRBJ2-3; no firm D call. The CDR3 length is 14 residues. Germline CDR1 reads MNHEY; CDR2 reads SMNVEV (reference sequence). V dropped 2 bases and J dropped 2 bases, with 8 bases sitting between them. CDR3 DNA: TGTGCCAGCAGTTTAAGTAGGGACACAGATACGCAGTATTTT. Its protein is CASSLSRDTDTQYF.

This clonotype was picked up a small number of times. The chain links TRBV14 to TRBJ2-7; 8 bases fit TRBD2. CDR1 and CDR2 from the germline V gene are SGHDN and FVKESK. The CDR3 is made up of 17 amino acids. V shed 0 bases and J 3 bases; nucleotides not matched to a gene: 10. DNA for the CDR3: TGTGCCAGCAGCCAAGATACACTAGCGGAGGGGGGCTACGAGCAGTACTTC. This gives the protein CASSQDTLAEGGYEQYF.

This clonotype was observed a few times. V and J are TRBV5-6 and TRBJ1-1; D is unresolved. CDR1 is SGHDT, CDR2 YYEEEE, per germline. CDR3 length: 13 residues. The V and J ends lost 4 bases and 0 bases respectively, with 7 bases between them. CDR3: CASSAILNTEAFF. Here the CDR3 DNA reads TGTGCCAGCAGCGCAATCTTGAACACTGAAGCTTTCTTT. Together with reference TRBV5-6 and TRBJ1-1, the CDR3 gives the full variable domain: DAGVTQSPTHLIKTRGQQVTLRCSPKSGHDTVSWYQQALGQGPQFIFQYYEEEERQRGNFPDRFSGHQFPNYSSELNVNALLLGDSALYLCASSAILNTEAFFGQGTRLTVV.

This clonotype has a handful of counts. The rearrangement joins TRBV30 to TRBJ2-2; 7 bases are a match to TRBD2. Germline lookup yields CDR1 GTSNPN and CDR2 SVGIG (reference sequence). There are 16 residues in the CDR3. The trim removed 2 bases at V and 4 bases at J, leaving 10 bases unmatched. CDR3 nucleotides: TGTGCCTGGAGTCCATCTGGCGGGGGATCCACCGGGGAGCTGTTTTTT. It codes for CAWSPSGGGSTGELFF.

CDR3 nucleotides: TGCAGTGCTAGTGACATCGTCGGGACCGGGGAGCTGTTTTTT. This sequence encodes CSASDIVGTGELFF. The rearrangement links TRBV20-1 to TRBJ2-2; D unresolved. The germline V and J ends were trimmed by 3 bases and 5 bases, with 13 bases remaining between them. CDR3 length equals 14 residues. Germline CDR1 is DFQATT and CDR2 is SNEGSKA (reference sequence).

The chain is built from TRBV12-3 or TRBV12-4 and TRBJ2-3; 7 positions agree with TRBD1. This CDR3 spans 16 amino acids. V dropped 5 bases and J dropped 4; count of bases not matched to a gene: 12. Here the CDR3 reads CASSPPRGYAADTQYF. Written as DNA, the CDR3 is TGTGCCAGCAGTCCACCCAGGGGGTATGCAGCAGATACGCAGTATTTT.